These 8 T cell receptor beta chains were sequenced from one sample in a study of identical twins (dated by TCRdb to 2016 to 2018). The library was prepared using 5' RACE. The run used an Illumina HiSeq 2000. TCRdb cleaned the public reads at Q25 with fastp, built clones with MiXCR and kept in-frame beta chains. When rows share a CDR3 protein, they turn into one entry using the most common DNA and genes. This sample holds approximately 590,000 distinct CDR3 sequences; more than 9% were observed only once. Roughly 3% of the sample rests with the top ten. The sample was also linked to a second study, of yellow fever vaccine responses in identical twins.

What was sequenced was PBMCs. These receptor sequences come from a woman in her late teens or twenties in good health.

The chain employs TRBV7-6 and TRBJ2-2; 7 nucleotides align to TRBD1. The length of the CDR3 is 14 residues. Germline V gene sequence: CDR1 SGHVS, CDR2 FNYEAQ. After removal of 6 bases from V and 6 bases from J, the junction contained 7 bases not matched to a gene. The CDR3 loop reads CASRPTTGAGELFF. In nucleotides, the CDR3 is TGTGCCAGCAGACCTACTACAGGGGCCGGGGAGCTGTTTTTT.

The chain employs TRBV7-2 and TRBJ1-4, with a possible D match to TRBD1 (6 bases). V was clipped by 2 bases and J by 0 bases, with 13 bases between them. This CDR3 contains 17 residues. CDR1 is SGHTA and CDR2 is FQGNSA in the germline V gene. CDR3 region: CASSLNRAMATNEKLFF. The CDR3 DNA sequence: TGTGCCAGCAGCTTAAACAGGGCAATGGCAACTAATGAAAAACTGTTTTTT.

The chain combines TRBV5-1 with TRBJ2-7; a possible D gene is TRBD2 (6 bases). Germline CDR1 and CDR2: SGHRS and YFSETQ. This CDR3 is built from 15 residues. Trimming removed 4 bases at V and 0 bases at J, with 14 bases between. As DNA, the CDR3 is TGCGCCAGCAGCCGAGGGACTGTCAGCTCCTACGAGCAGTACTTC. It encodes CASSRGTVSSYEQYF.

This chain uses TRBV12-3 or TRBV12-4 with TRBJ1-2; 8 nucleotides agree with TRBD1. The CDR3 length is 14 residues. V lost 6 bases and J lost 2; bases outside the gene matches: 5. CDR3 in DNA: TGTGCCAGCAGCGGTGCAGGGGGCAACTATGGCTACACCTTC. Its protein is CASSGAGGNYGYTF.

This clonotype was seen repeatedly, ten times or more. The rearrangement links TRBV10-2 to TRBJ2-7; D is unresolved. The length of the CDR3 is 11 residues. With 3 bases removed from V and 9 bases from J, the gap between germline ends came to 9 bases. CDR1 and CDR2 from the germline V gene are WSHSY and SAAADI. CDR3 nucleotide sequence: TGCGCCAGCAGTGATACCCCCGGGCAGTACTTC. This codes for CASSDTPGQYF.

Points on this clonotype: The junction differs from germline at one of its ends, possibly a read error. The rearrangement uses TRBV20-1 and TRBJ2-7, with 9 positions matching TRBD2. CDR3 length equals 16 residues. Germline V gives CDR1 DFQATT, CDR2 SNEGSKA (reference sequence). CDR3 sequence (DNA): TGCAGTGCTAGAAAAGGTGGGTCTAGCGGGACCTACCAGCAGTACTTC. This translates into CSARKGGSSGTYQQYF.

Many counts were recorded for this clonotype. This chain uses TRBV7-3 with TRBJ2-1, with 8 bases that match TRBD1. There are 12 residues in the CDR3. In germline, CDR1 is SGHTA, CDR2 FQGTGA. V trimming: 4 bases; J trimming: 13 bases; junction bases outside the gene matches: 6. CDR3 in DNA: TGTGCCAGCAGCTCCACGGACAGGGTTCAGTTCTTC. It codes for CASSSTDRVQFF.

The sample holds many counts of this clonotype. The gene calls are TRBV6-1 and TRBJ2-7; 7 bases are shared with TRBD1. The CDR3 covers 14 residues. Germline V gene lookup returns CDR1 MNHNS and CDR2 SASEGT. The V segment lost 6 bases and the J segment 2 bases; nucleotides outside the gene matches: 7. This CDR3 is CASSRAGTAYEQYF. CDR3 DNA sequence: TGTGCCAGCAGCAGAGCTGGGACAGCCTACGAGCAGTACTTC.